The T cell receptor (beta chain) described here comes from a study of T cells in Graves' hyperthyroidism and ophthalmopathy. Recently diagnosed hyperthyroidism of less than 2 months' duration affected patients aged 18 to 65. Clinical symptoms, serum thyroxine and TRAb, thyroid ultrasound and orbital computed tomography were used for the diagnoses. Study-level points and caveats: Blood also contained most expanded thyroid clonotypes above 0.001.

RNA transcripts yielded amplified TCR beta CDR3 regions. Using the HTBI primer set, a first-round RT-PCR was run on the TCR CDR3. MiXCR, run by TCRdb on the multiplex PCR reads, gives a single entry per CDR3 protein. Among 700,000 to 950,000 distinct CDR3 sequences listed, 35% were seen once. For this clonotype: The target antigen is unknown.

V was pared by 4 bases and J by 9 bases, with 15 bases of the junction left unmatched. Germline CDR1 SGDLS, CDR2 YYNGEE. The CDR3 length is 15 residues. This TCR derives from a woman in her thirties or forties with Graves' hyperthyroidism. The material sequenced was blood. The chain has TRBV9 and TRBJ2-5, with 7 positions matching TRBD1. Here the CDR3 reads CASSIRPGTDSPQYF. The CDR3 region has the DNA TGTGCCAGCAGCATACGACCTGGGACAGATTCTCCCCAGTACTTC.